What follows are 5 T cell receptor beta chains derived from one specimen sequenced in a study of identical twins. One entry per CDR3 protein results from TCRdb running MiXCR on the 5' RACE reads. The table records around 960,000 distinct CDR3 sequences, roughly 12% of them present only once. This sample also appeared in a second study, on yellow fever vaccine responses in identical twins.

Sample: PBMCs. The source is a woman aged 18-29 years in good health.

This rearrangement joins TRBV4-1 to TRBJ1-1, with 7 bases lining up with TRBD1. The CDR3 has 15 residues. Germline CDR1 is MGHRA and CDR2 is YSYEKL. V was pared by 4 bases and J by 0 bases, with 5 bases of the junction left unmatched. This CDR3 is CASSPQGIMNTEAFF. In nucleotides, the CDR3 is TGCGCCAGCAGCCCACAGGGGATTATGAACACTGAAGCTTTCTTT.

The chain is built from TRBV20-1 and TRBJ2-2, with 8 bases aligning to TRBD1. Germline CDR1 and CDR2: DFQATT and SNEGSKA (reference sequence). Trimming cost V 4 bases and J 6 bases; bases outside gene matches: 7. This CDR3 is 14 amino acids long. CDR3 nucleotide sequence: TGCAGTGCTACCGGACAGGGCGATTCCGGGGAGCTGTTTTTT. The encoded protein is CSATGQGDSGELFF.

The rearrangement links TRBV27 to TRBJ2-1; maybe TRBD2 (6 bases). The V end was cut by 7 bases, the J end by 10 bases, with 20 bases between. Germline values: CDR1 MNHEY, CDR2 SMNVEV (reference sequence). The length of the CDR3 is 14 residues. In nucleotides, the CDR3 is TGTGCCAGCACCCCCGTAAGATGGGCGGGGGAGCAGTTCTTC. This sequence encodes CASTPVRWAGEQFF.

This sequence joins TRBV2 and TRBJ2-2, with a possible D match to TRBD2 (5 bases). The CDR3 contains 13 residues. Per the germline V gene, CDR1 is SNHLY and CDR2 is FYNNEI. V lost 8 bases and J 7 bases, leaving 14 bases between the germline ends. CDR3 residues: CASEGELGGELFF. For the CDR3, the DNA is TGTGCCAGCGAAGGAGAACTAGGCGGGGAGCTGTTTTTT.

This clonotype was counted ten times or more. V and J are TRBV7-9 and TRBJ2-7; D remains unclear. The germline CDR1 and CDR2 sequences are SEHNR and FQNEAQ (reference sequence). V was clipped by 7 bases and J by 6 bases, with 13 bases between them. This CDR3 is built from 12 residues. Written as DNA, the CDR3 is TGTGCCAGCACCACTGTCGTGGGCGAGCAGTACTTC. Protein: CASTTVVGEQYF.